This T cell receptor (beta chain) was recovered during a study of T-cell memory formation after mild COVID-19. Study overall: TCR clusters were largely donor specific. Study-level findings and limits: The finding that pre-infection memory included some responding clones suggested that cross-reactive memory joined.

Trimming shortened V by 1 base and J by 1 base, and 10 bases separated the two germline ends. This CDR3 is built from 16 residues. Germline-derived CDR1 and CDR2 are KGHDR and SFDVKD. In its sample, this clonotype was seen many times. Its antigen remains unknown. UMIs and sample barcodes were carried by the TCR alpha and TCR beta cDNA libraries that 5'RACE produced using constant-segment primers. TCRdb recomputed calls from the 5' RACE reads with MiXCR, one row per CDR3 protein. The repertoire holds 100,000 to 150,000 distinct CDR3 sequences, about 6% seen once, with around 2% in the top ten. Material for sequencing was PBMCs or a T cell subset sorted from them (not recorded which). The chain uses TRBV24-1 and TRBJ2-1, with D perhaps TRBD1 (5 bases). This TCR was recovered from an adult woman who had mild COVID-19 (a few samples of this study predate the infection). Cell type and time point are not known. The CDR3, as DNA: TGTGCCACCAGTGATTTTAAGAGACAGTCCTACAATGAGCAGTTCTTC. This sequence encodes CATSDFKRQSYNEQFF.